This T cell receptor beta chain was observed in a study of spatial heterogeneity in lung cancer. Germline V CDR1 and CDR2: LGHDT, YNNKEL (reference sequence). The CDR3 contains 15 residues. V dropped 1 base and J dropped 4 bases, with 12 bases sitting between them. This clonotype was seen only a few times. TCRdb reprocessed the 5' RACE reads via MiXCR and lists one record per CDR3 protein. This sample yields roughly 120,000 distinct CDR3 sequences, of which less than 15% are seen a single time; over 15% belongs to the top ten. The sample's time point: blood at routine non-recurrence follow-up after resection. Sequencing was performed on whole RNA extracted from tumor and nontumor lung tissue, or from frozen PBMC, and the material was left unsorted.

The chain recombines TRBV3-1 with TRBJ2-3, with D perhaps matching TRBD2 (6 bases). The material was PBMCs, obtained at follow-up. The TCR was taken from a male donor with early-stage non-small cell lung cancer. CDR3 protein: CASSQALLASDTQYF. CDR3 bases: TGTGCCAGCAGCCAAGCTTTACTAGCATCAGATACGCAGTATTTT.